This TCR beta chain was captured in a study of PD-1 blockade in classical Hodgkin lymphoma (dated by TCRdb to 2019 to 2021). Regarding the complete study: Nivolumab dosing was 3 mg/kg intravenously every 2 weeks, continuing until either disease progression or unacceptable toxicity. The study used TCR beta sequencing and CyTOF to define a peripheral blood immune signature of response to PD-1 blockade in classical Hodgkin lymphoma. Paper-wide results and their limitations: CD4+ but not CD8+ TCR diversity rose significantly by C4D1 (p=0.0027 vs p=0.16), most apparent in complete responders (p=0.02). Newly diagnosed patients were reported to have lower baseline TCR diversity than healthy donors, and relapsed/refractory patients were reported to have lower baseline TCR diversity still. Lower diversity was observed in patients in whom nivolumab was started less than 1 year after ASCT, and these patients were excluded from later analyses so that confounding by immune reconstitution would be avoided. Among trial patients, those achieving complete response had baseline diversity similar to that of newly diagnosed patients, while diversity was significantly lower in partial responders and progressors. The study covered only a single clinical trial cohort, and the causes of the repertoire differences, possibly disease activity or prior therapy, were still not defined.

Genomic DNA was extracted with the Qiagen DNeasy kit from unsorted PBMCs and from negatively selected CD4+ and CD8+ fractions. Using primers that anneal to V and J segments, immunoSEQ multiplex PCR amplified the TCR beta CDR3 regions. Amplification bias was minimized using a synthetic immune receptor repertoire, and residual bias was removed computationally after sequencing. In the source study's methods: Repertoire diversity was quantified as the Shannon entropy index using custom Python scripts. Unsorted, CD4+ and CD8+ repertoires were analyzed separately, except for combined analyses in which CD4+ and CD8+ sequences were merged in silico. Clonal expansion was defined as at least a 2-fold frequency increase after treatment relative to C1D1, with a pseudocount of 0.5 for undetected baseline clones. Clones with 0 or 1 copy at C1D1 were defined as singleton clones, while clones with 2 or more copies were defined as non-singleton clones. Clones expanded in unsorted samples were assigned a CD4+, CD8+ or unknown annotation through matching of protein sequences in sorted samples from the same patient. Wilcoxon tests on paired samples were used to test changes in diversity from C1D1 to C4D1. The clones in this table, taken by TCRdb from immuneACCESS, are in-frame only. Not every clone is retained; where verified, under half of the shortfall comes from an unresolved V gene, and the cause of the rest is unknown. V, J and clone size were drawn from that table, and D and trimming were deduced from the DNA. The sample includes 90,000 to 100,000 clones, with approximately 92% observed a single time. Around 10% of the sample belongs to the ten largest clones.

The time point label on this specimen signifies: cycle 2 day 1 (C2D1) of nivolumab. Relapse after autologous stem cell transplantation had occurred in all trial patients, and cohorts A, B and C were distinguished by prior brentuximab vedotin exposure. The trial cohort was composed of 56 patients with relapsed/refractory classical Hodgkin lymphoma, for whom complete response, partial response or progressive disease was recorded as best overall response. Trial patients were treated with single-agent nivolumab in the multi-cohort phase II CheckMate 205 trial. An independent review committee assessed best overall response by applying the 2007 International Working Group response criteria. Trial PBMCs were collected immediately before nivolumab initiation (C1D1) and during therapy at cycle 2 day 1 and cycle 4 day 1. After peripheral blood was drawn into 8 mL Vacutainer Cell Preparation Tubes, PBMCs were isolated by centrifugation and then cryopreserved.

The CDR3 sequence holds 16 residues, the cysteine and phenylalanine included. CDR3 DNA is the only sequence kept; it has 48 bases, read in frame from the first base. Germline trimming: 6 bases from V, 4 bases from J; junction bases outside gene matches: 6. As encoded in the germline V gene (reference sequence), CDR1 is LNHDA while CDR2 is SQIVND. As to this clone: Its antigen remains undetermined. Per-base qualities were not stored, and no clone one base away is much larger.

Source: peripheral blood mononuclear cells (PBMCs), taken before the second cycle of nivolumab. This clonotype was sampled from a human donor with classical Hodgkin lymphoma. In this chain, TRBV19 is recombined with TRBJ1-4; the central 12 bases match TRBD1. CDR3 loop: CASRGQGASRNEKLFF. In nucleotide form, the sequence is TGTGCCAGTAGGGGACAGGGGGCCTCCCGTAATGAAAAACTGTTTTTT.